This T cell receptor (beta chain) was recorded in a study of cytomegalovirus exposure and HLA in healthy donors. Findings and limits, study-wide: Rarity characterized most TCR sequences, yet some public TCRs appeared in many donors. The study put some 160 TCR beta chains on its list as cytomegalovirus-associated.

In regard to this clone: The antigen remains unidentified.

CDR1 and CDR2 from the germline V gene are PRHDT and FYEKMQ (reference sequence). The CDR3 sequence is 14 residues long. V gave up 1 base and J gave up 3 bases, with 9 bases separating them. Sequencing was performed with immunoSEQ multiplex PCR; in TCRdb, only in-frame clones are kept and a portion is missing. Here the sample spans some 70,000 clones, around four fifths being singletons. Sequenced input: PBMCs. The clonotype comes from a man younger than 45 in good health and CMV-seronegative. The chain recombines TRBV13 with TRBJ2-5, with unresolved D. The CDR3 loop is CASSLEAFKETQYF. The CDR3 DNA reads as TGTGCCAGCAGCTTAGAAGCGTTCAAAGAGACCCAGTACTTC.